Below are 21 T cell receptor beta chains sequenced from a single sample in a study of blood T cell repertoires in COVID-19. TCRdb's table, derived via immunoSEQ multiplex PCR, lists solely in-frame clones and lacks some. Among 65,000 to 80,000 clones listed, roughly 86% were seen once. The sequenced sample consisted of peripheral blood. These receptors were collected from a human donor in a cohort sampled during active COVID-19.

The chain recombines TRBV10-1 with TRBJ2-7; 8 positions agree with TRBD1. This CDR3 has 17 residues. Germline values: CDR1 WNHNN, CDR2 SYGVQD (reference sequence). The V and J ends lost 4 bases and 1 base, in that order; junction bases with no gene match: 12. The CDR3 coding sequence is TGCGCCAGCAGTGGGGGCCCGACAGGGGACGGGTCCTACGAGCAGTACTTC. It translates to CASSGGPTGDGSYEQYF.

This clone appeared a few times. The chain carries TRBV5-6 and TRBJ1-6; possibly TRBD1 for D (6 bases). Germline V gene lookup returns CDR1 SGHDT and CDR2 YYEEEE. This CDR3 has 15 amino acids. V was cut by 1 base and J by 9 bases, with 14 bases left in between. The CDR3 DNA reads TGTGCCAGCAGCTTGTTGGGGACACGAACTTCACCCCTCCACTTT. Translating it yields CASSLLGTRTSPLHF.

The chain uses TRBV3-1 (or the pseudogene TRBV3-2) and TRBJ2-7; no clear D gene. Looked up from germline, CDR1 is LGHDT and CDR2 is YNNKEL (reference sequence). V was cut by 0 bases and J by 7 bases, with 10 bases left in between. This CDR3 has 13 residues. The CDR3 nucleotides read TGTGCCAGCAGCCAAGAGCTGGCACCGGAGCAGTACTTC. It translates to CASSQELAPEQYF.

The chain's CDR3 is CASSLSQGHPEAFF. Written as DNA, the CDR3 is TGTGCCAGCAGCCTTTCACAGGGGCACCCAGAAGCTTTCTTT. The chain employs TRBV3-1 (or the pseudogene TRBV3-2) and TRBJ1-1; 7 nucleotides match TRBD1. The CDR3 sequence is 14 residues long. With V trimmed by 4 bases and J by 8 bases, 10 bases remained unmatched. Looked up from germline, CDR1 is LGHDT and CDR2 is YNNKEL (reference sequence).

The genes are TRBV5-4 and TRBJ2-5, with 8 bases lining up with TRBD1. This CDR3 region has 15 residues. CDR1 and CDR2 (germline): SGHNT, YYREEE (reference sequence). V lost 3 bases and J lost 3; bases outside the gene matches: 7. The CDR3 reads CASSSPATGEETQYF. CDR3 sequence (DNA): TGTGCCAGCAGCTCCCCGGCGACAGGGGAAGAGACCCAGTACTTC.

This clone was seen only once. The chain recombines TRBV10-2 with TRBJ2-1; 10 nucleotides match TRBD1. The CDR3 has 12 amino acids. V lost 6 bases to trimming and J lost 10 bases; unmatched junction nucleotides: 3. Germline CDR1 reads WSHSY; CDR2 reads SAAADI. The CDR3 region is CASSQDRGEQFF. The CDR3 DNA reads TGCGCCAGCAGCCAGGACAGGGGGGAGCAGTTCTTC.

This sequence joins TRBV18 and TRBJ2-4; a weak D match, TRBD2 (5 bases). CDR3 length: 13 residues. V lost 4 bases, J lost 5 bases, and 9 bases lay in between. From germline, CDR1 is KGHSH and CDR2 LQKENI. This CDR3 reads CASSLRAENIQYF. The CDR3 DNA sequence: TGTGCCAGCTCACTGAGGGCAGAAAACATTCAGTACTTC.

This rearrangement joins TRBV7-9 to TRBJ2-2; TRBD1 is a possible D gene (6 bases). Germline assignment: CDR1 SEHNR and CDR2 FQNEAQ (reference sequence). V lost 4 bases and J 7 bases, leaving 10 bases between the germline ends. This CDR3 contains 13 residues. Here the CDR3 reads CASSYRDRGELFF. For the CDR3, the DNA is TGTGCCAGCAGCTACAGGGATCGCGGGGAGCTGTTTTTT.

The chain couples TRBV7-9 to TRBJ2-7; D is possibly TRBD1 (5 bases). V was cut by 3 bases and J by 0 bases, with 12 bases left in between. Germline V gene lookup returns CDR1 SEHNR and CDR2 FQNEAQ (reference sequence). This CDR3 contains 15 residues. The CDR3 DNA follows: TGTGCCAGCAGCTTCTCAGGACACCTCTCCTACGAGCAGTACTTC. This sequence encodes CASSFSGHLSYEQYF.

The J gene is TRBJ1-5, the V gene TRBV27, with TRBD1 identical over 7 bases. The length of the CDR3 is 15 residues. V was pared by 3 bases and J by 7 bases, with 9 bases of the junction left unmatched. Germline CDR1 reads MNHEY; CDR2 reads SMNVEV (reference sequence). DNA for the CDR3: TGTGCCAGCAGTTTTTCCGGGACAGCACACCAGCCCCAGCATTTT. Translation: CASSFSGTAHQPQHF.

The chain uses TRBV19 and TRBJ2-7; 12 bases line up with TRBD1. This CDR3 contains 15 residues. Trimming took 5 bases from V and 5 from J; bases not matched to a gene: 7. Germline assignment: CDR1 LNHDA and CDR2 SQIVND (reference sequence). Here the CDR3 reads CASSFTGTGGHEQYF. DNA for the CDR3: TGTGCCAGTAGTTTTACCGGGACAGGGGGCCACGAGCAGTACTTC.

A remark on this clone: An end of the junction does not agree with germline; a read error may underlie this. The chain employs TRBV6-5 and TRBJ1-3; 7 bases align to TRBD1. The CDR3 has 15 residues. Germline-derived CDR1 and CDR2 are MNHEY and SVGAGI. CDR3 in DNA: TGTGCCAGCAGTGACTCCGTGACAGGGCGGAACACCATATATTTT. Residues: CASSDSVTGRNTIYF.

Written as DNA, the CDR3 is TGTGCCAGCAGCCGCCTGGCAGGCACGTCCTACAATGAGCAGTTCTTC. It encodes CASSRLAGTSYNEQFF. The chain has TRBV5-5 and TRBJ2-1; no firm D call. This CDR3 is built from 16 residues. With 4 bases removed from V and 1 base from J, the gap between germline ends came to 15 bases. CDR1 is SGHKS and CDR2 is YYEKEE in the germline V gene (reference sequence).

The V call is TRBV7-6, the J call TRBJ2-1, with TRBD1 as a possible D gene (5 bases). V lost 1 base and J 0 bases, leaving 10 bases between the germline ends. This CDR3 is 16 amino acids long. CDR1 and CDR2 from the germline V gene are SGHVS and FNYEAQ. In DNA form, the CDR3 reads TGTGCCAGCAGCTTAGTCTCAGGGTCCTCCTACAATGAGCAGTTCTTC. This codes for CASSLVSGSSYNEQFF.

This rearrangement joins TRBV4-1 to TRBJ1-1; D uncertain. CDR3 size: 13 residues. Per germline, CDR1 MGHRA and CDR2 YSYEKL. Trimming pared 4 bases from V and 0 bases from J, leaving 6 bases between. CDR3 sequence: CASSLAMNTEAFF. The CDR3 nucleotides are TGCGCCAGCAGCCTGGCCATGAACACTGAAGCTTTCTTT.

The chain recombines TRBV6-6 with TRBJ1-5; TRBD1 is a possible D gene (5 bases). This CDR3 is built from 15 residues. CDR1 and CDR2 (germline): MNHNY, SVGAGI (reference sequence). V lost 6 bases, J lost 5 bases, and 17 bases lay in between. The CDR3 DNA is TGTGCCAGCAGCCAACAAAGCGGGACCCATCAGCCCCAGCATTTT. Translating it yields CASSQQSGTHQPQHF.

The sample holds one count of this clone. The chain joins TRBV12-5 to TRBJ2-3, with 10 bases that match TRBD2. V was pared by 6 bases and J by 4 bases, with 4 bases of the junction left unmatched. This CDR3 comprises 14 residues. The germline CDR1 and CDR2 sequences are LGHNT and FRNRAP. In DNA form, the CDR3 reads TGTGCTAGTGGGAAAGCGGGGGGGGCAGATACGCAGTATTTT. Its translation is CASGKAGGADTQYF.

This sequence joins TRBV6-4 and TRBJ2-2; D may be TRBD1 (6 bases). The V gene's germline CDR1 is MRHNA and CDR2 SNTAGT. V was cut by 4 bases and J by 0 bases, with 6 bases left in between. This CDR3 region has 14 residues. The CDR3 coding sequence is TGTGCCAGCAGTGGACAGGCGAACACCGGGGAGCTGTTTTTT. Encoded protein: CASSGQANTGELFF.

The CDR3 sequence is CASSKAYPRGQETQYF. In DNA, the CDR3 is TGTGCCAGCAGCAAAGCCTACCCTCGGGGCCAAGAGACCCAGTACTTC. The chain is built from TRBV21-1 and TRBJ2-5; TRBD2 is taken as the D call from the table, unchecked against the DNA. TRBV21-1 is a pseudogene segment. The CDR3 runs to 16 residues.

This sequence joins TRBV25-1 and TRBJ2-2; the D gene is possibly TRBD1 (7 bases). The CDR3 has 14 amino acids. V dropped 3 bases and J dropped 8 bases, with 13 bases sitting between them. Germline V gene lookup returns CDR1 MGHDK and CDR2 SYGVNS. CDR3 sequence: CASSEATGRGELFF. The CDR3 nucleotides are TGTGCCAGCAGTGAGGCGACAGGGAGGGGGGAGCTGTTTTTT.

The chain has TRBV9 and TRBJ2-7, with D perhaps matching TRBD2 (6 bases). Per the germline V gene, CDR1 is SGDLS and CDR2 is YYNGEE. Trimming took off 5 bases at V and 0 bases at J, with 12 bases between the two ends. This CDR3 contains 14 residues. CDR3 nucleotides: TGTGCCAGCAGTTACAGAGCGGGCTCCTACGAGCAGTACTTC. It specifies CASSYRAGSYEQYF.